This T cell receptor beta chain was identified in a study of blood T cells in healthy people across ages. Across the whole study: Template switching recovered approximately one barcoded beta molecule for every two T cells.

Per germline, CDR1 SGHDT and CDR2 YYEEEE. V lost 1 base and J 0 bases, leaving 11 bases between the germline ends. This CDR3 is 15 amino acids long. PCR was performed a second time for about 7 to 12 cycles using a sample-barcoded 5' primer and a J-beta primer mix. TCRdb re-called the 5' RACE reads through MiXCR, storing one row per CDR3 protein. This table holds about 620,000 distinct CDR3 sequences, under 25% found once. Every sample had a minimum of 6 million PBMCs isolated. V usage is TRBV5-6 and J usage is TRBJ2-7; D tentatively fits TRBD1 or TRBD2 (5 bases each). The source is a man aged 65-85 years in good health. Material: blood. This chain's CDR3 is CASSLQGDGSYEQYF. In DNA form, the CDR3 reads TGTGCCAGCAGCTTGCAGGGAGACGGCTCCTACGAGCAGTACTTC.